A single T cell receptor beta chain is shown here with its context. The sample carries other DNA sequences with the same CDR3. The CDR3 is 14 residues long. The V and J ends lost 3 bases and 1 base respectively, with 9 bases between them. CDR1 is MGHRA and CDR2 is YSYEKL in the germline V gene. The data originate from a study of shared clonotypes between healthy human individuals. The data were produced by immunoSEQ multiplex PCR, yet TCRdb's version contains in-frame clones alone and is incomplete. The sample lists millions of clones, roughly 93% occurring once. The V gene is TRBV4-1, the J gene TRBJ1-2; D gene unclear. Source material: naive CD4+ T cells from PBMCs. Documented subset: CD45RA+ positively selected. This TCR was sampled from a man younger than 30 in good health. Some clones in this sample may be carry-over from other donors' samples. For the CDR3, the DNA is TGCGCCAGCAGCCAGGGAGTATTTAACTATGGCTACACCTTC. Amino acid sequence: CASSQGVFNYGYTF.